Listed below are T cell receptor beta chains from one sample, sequenced in a study of CD8 T cells in ankylosing spondylitis. TCRdb fed the 5' RACE reads into MiXCR, producing one record per CDR3 protein. Of under 550,000 distinct CDR3 sequences listed, roughly 26% are singletons. Material for sequencing was blood, either unsorted or a sorted T cell fraction (not recorded which). The receptors stem from a male donor with ankylosing spondylitis. The CDR3 runs from the conserved cysteine through the conserved F or W. The order of the fields is V gene, clone size, CDR3 length, J gene, D gene, CDR3 protein, CDR3 DNA. The D gene is left open where the match is weak. Not all rows give a size; the values are once, few, many and, for expanded clones, a class.

V: TRBV24-1
size: few
length: 14
J: TRBJ1-5
D: NA
CDR3: CATSDSGAVQPQHF
DNA: TGTGCCACCAGTGACTCCGGGGCGGTTCAGCCCCAGCATTTT

V: TRBV12-3/TRBV12-4
size: many
length: 12
J: TRBJ1-4
D: NA
CDR3: CASSSQGEKLFF
DNA: TGTGCCAGCAGTTCACAAGGGGAAAAACTGTTTTTT

V: TRBV2
size: few
length: 13
J: TRBJ1-5
D: NA
CDR3: CASSVRADQPQHF
DNA: TGTGCCAGCAGCGTCCGGGCGGATCAGCCCCAGCATTTT

V: TRBV5-1
size: few
length: 15
J: TRBJ2-1
D: NA
CDR3: CASSRDPNSYNEQFF
DNA: TGCGCCAGCAGCCGGGACCCCAATTCCTACAATGAGCAGTTCTTC

V: TRBV11-3
size: few
length: 16
J: TRBJ2-1
D: NA
CDR3: CASSLSGRGTGNEQFF
DNA: TGTGCCAGCAGCTTATCGGGGCGTGGGACGGGAAATGAGCAGTTCTTC

V: TRBV15
size: few
length: 15
J: TRBJ1-3
D: NA
CDR3: CATSEGRSSGNTIYF
DNA: TGTGCCACCAGCGAGGGACGGAGCTCTGGAAACACCATATATTTT

V: TRBV3-1
size: NA
length: 16
J: TRBJ1-2
D: NA
CDR3: CASSHFGGALNYGYTF
DNA: TGTGCCAGCAGCCATTTTGGGGGCGCCCTAAACTATGGCTACACCTTC

V: TRBV24-1
size: many
length: 15
J: TRBJ2-3
D: TRBD2
CDR3: CATSVLAGDPDTQYF
DNA: TGTGCCACCAGTGTCCTAGCGGGAGACCCAGATACGCAGTATTTT

V: TRBV5-1
size: few
length: 16
J: TRBJ2-6
D: TRBD1
CDR3: CASSGRQGSGANVLTF
DNA: TGCGCCAGCAGCGGAAGACAGGGCTCTGGGGCCAACGTCCTGACTTTC

V: TRBV3-1
size: NA
length: 15
J: TRBJ2-5
D: TRBD1
CDR3: CASSQEDRGWETQYF
DNA: TGTGCCAGCAGCCAAGAGGACAGGGGATGGGAGACCCAGTACTTC

V: TRBV15
size: few
length: 13
J: TRBJ2-1
D: NA
CDR3: CATSRDRQREQFF
DNA: TGTGCCACCAGCAGAGATCGTCAACGGGAGCAGTTCTTC

V: TRBV5-1
size: many
length: 16
J: TRBJ2-5
D: NA
CDR3: CASSEQGVGPQETQYF
DNA: TGCGCCAGCAGCGAACAGGGTGTAGGACCCCAAGAGACCCAGTACTTC

V: TRBV12-3/TRBV12-4
size: NA
length: 13
J: TRBJ1-1
D: NA
CDR3: CASSSIGNTEAFF
DNA: TGTGCCAGCAGTTCGATTGGGAACACTGAAGCTTTCTTT

V: TRBV29-1
size: NA
length: 13
J: TRBJ1-1
D: NA
CDR3: CSVEVVQQSGAFF
DNA: TGCAGCGTTGAAGTAGTACAGCAATCGGGAGCTTTCTTT

V: TRBV5-1
size: many
length: 13
J: TRBJ1-4
D: NA
CDR3: CASSFYGNEKLFF
DNA: TGCGCCAGCAGCTTCTACGGGAATGAAAAACTGTTTTTT

V: TRBV20-1
size: few
length: 16
J: TRBJ2-4
D: TRBD2
CDR3: CSAQGVAGGPQNIQYF
DNA: TGCAGTGCCCAAGGGGTAGCGGGAGGGCCCCAAAACATTCAGTACTTC

V: TRBV5-1
size: few
length: 13
J: TRBJ1-1
D: TRBD1
CDR3: CASSYDRGGEAFF
DNA: TGCGCCAGCAGTTACGACAGGGGGGGTGAAGCTTTCTTT

V: TRBV24-1
size: few
length: 17
J: TRBJ2-6
D: NA
CDR3: CATSDRGRASGANVLTF
DNA: TGTGCCACCAGTGACCGAGGACGGGCCTCTGGGGCCAACGTCCTGACTTTC

V: TRBV20-1
size: NA
length: 14
J: TRBJ1-5
D: NA
CDR3: CSAPSQNVGQPQHF
DNA: TGCAGTGCGCCAAGTCAGAACGTCGGTCAGCCCCAGCATTTT

V: TRBV5-1
size: NA
length: 15
J: TRBJ2-1
D: TRBD2
CDR3: CASSLLAGGRGEQFF
DNA: TGCGCCAGCAGCTTGTTGGCGGGAGGCAGAGGTGAGCAGTTCTTC

V: TRBV10-1
size: NA
length: 12
J: TRBJ1-1
D: NA
CDR3: CASSAANTEAFF
DNA: TGCGCCAGCAGTGCGGCGAACACTGAAGCTTTCTTT

V: TRBV12-3/TRBV12-4
size: NA
length: 16
J: TRBJ2-3
D: NA
CDR3: CASSNLRGGSTDTQYF
DNA: TGTGCCAGCAGTAACCTCAGGGGCGGGAGCACAGATACGCAGTATTTT

V: TRBV11-3
size: few
length: 14
J: TRBJ2-3
D: NA
CDR3: CASSVTRLGDTQYF
DNA: TGTGCCAGCAGCGTAACACGCCTAGGGGATACGCAGTATTTT

V: TRBV29-1
size: few
length: 11
J: TRBJ1-1
D: NA
CDR3: CSVFRVTEAFF
DNA: TGCAGCGTTTTTCGGGTGACTGAAGCTTTCTTT

V: TRBV24-1
size: NA
length: 13
J: TRBJ2-1
D: TRBD1
CDR3: CATIGGRANEQFF
DNA: TGTGCCACCATAGGGGGCAGGGCGAATGAGCAGTTCTTC

V: TRBV2
size: NA
length: 15
J: TRBJ1-4
D: TRBD1
CDR3: CASTGTGGAGEKLFF
DNA: TGTGCCAGCACCGGGACAGGGGGCGCAGGTGAAAAACTGTTTTTT

V: TRBV20-1
size: few
length: 12
J: TRBJ1-1
D: TRBD1
CDR3: CSAVGQYTEAFF
DNA: TGCAGTGCTGTGGGACAGTACACTGAAGCTTTCTTT

V: TRBV7-2
size: NA
length: 15
J: TRBJ2-1
D: NA
CDR3: CASSLDLARVNEQFF
DNA: TGTGCCAGCAGCTTAGATCTAGCCCGAGTCAATGAGCAGTTCTTC

V: TRBV7-9
size: NA
length: 16
J: TRBJ1-6
D: TRBD1
CDR3: CASSLGLRDRGSPLHF
DNA: TGTGCCAGCAGCTTAGGACTCCGGGACAGGGGTTCACCCCTCCACTTT

V: TRBV5-1
size: many
length: 16
J: TRBJ2-1
D: TRBD1
CDR3: CASSSLGQGVKNEQFF
DNA: TGCGCCAGCAGCTCGCTAGGACAGGGGGTTAAGAATGAGCAGTTCTTC

V: TRBV7-9
size: few
length: 16
J: TRBJ1-2
D: NA
CDR3: CASSLVSLGPWEGYTF
DNA: TGTGCCAGCAGCTTAGTCTCGTTGGGTCCCTGGGAAGGCTACACCTTC

V: TRBV20-1
size: few
length: 13
J: TRBJ2-7
D: TRBD2
CDR3: CSAGTSGIYEQYF
DNA: TGCAGTGCTGGGACTAGCGGGATCTACGAGCAGTACTTC

V: TRBV29-1
size: once
length: 13
J: TRBJ2-1
D: TRBD1
CDR3: CSAAGTGSNEQFF
DNA: TGCAGCGCAGCCGGGACAGGGAGTAATGAGCAGTTCTTC

V: TRBV5-1
size: few
length: 12
J: TRBJ1-2
D: NA
CDR3: CASSLEKSGYTF
DNA: TGCGCCAGCAGCTTGGAAAAGTCTGGCTACACCTTC

V: TRBV5-1
size: few
length: 14
J: TRBJ1-1
D: NA
CDR3: CASSPRQRRAEAFF
DNA: TGCGCCAGCAGCCCGAGACAGAGGCGGGCTGAAGCTTTCTTT

V: TRBV5-6
size: NA
length: 14
J: TRBJ1-2
D: TRBD1
CDR3: CASSFTGTGDGYTF
DNA: TGTGCCAGCAGCTTCACCGGGACAGGGGATGGCTACACCTTC